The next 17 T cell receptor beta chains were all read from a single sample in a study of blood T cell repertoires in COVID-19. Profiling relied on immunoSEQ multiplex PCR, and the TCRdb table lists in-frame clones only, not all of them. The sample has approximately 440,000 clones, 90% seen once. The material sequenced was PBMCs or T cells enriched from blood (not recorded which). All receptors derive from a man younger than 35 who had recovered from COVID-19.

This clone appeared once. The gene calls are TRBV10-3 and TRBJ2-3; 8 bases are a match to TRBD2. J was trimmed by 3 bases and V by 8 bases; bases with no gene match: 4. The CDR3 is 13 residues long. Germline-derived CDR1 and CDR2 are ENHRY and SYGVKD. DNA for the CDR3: TGTGCCATCGGACTAGCTATTACAGATACGCAGTATTTT. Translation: CAIGLAITDTQYF.

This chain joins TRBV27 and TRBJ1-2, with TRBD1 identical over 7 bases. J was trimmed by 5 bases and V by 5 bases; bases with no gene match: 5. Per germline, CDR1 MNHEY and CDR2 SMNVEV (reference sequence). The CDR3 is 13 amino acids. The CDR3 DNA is TGTGCCAGCAGTGTGACAGGGAAGTATGGCTACACCTTC. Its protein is CASSVTGKYGYTF.

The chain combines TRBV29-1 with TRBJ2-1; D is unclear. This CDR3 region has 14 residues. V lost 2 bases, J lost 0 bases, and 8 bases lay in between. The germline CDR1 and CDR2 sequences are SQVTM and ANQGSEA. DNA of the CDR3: TGCAGCGTTGAACCGGAGAGCTCCTACAATGAGCAGTTCTTC. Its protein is CSVEPESSYNEQFF.

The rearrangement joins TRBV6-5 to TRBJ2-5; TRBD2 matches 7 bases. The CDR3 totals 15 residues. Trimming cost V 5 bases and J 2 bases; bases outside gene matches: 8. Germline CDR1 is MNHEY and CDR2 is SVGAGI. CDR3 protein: CASSRKASGQETQYF. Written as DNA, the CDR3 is TGTGCCAGCAGTAGGAAGGCTAGCGGACAAGAGACCCAGTACTTC.

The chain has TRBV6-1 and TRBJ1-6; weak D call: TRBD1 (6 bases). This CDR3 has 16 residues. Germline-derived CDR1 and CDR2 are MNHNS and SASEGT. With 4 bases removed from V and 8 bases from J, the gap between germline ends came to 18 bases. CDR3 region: CASSVQGTTGYSPLHF. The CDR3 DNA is TGTGCCAGCAGTGTACAGGGCACCACGGGGTATTCACCCCTCCACTTT.

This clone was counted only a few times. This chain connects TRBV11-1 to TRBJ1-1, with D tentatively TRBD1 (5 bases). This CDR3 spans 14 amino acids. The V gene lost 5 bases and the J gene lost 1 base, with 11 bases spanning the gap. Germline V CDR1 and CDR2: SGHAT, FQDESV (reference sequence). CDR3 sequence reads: CASSLRGENTEAFF. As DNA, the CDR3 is TGTGCCAGCAGCCTCCGGGGGGAGAACACTGAAGCTTTCTTT.

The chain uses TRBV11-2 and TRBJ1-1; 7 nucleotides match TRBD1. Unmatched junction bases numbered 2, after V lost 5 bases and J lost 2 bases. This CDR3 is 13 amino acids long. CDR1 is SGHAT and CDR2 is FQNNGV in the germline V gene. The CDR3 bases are TGTGCCAGCAGCAACAGGGGCAACACTGAAGCTTTCTTT. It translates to CASSNRGNTEAFF.

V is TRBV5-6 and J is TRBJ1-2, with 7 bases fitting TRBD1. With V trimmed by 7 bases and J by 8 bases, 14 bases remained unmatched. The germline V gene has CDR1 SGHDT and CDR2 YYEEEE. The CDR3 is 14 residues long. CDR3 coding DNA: TGTGCCAGCGCCTACAGGGGCGGCTTTCAGGGCTACACCTTC. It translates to CASAYRGGFQGYTF.

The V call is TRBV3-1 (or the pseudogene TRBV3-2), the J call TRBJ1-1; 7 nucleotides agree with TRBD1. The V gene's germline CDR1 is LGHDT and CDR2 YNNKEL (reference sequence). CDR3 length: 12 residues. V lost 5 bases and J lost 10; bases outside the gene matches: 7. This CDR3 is CASSTEGARAFF. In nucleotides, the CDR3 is TGTGCCAGCAGCACGGAGGGGGCGCGAGCTTTCTTT.

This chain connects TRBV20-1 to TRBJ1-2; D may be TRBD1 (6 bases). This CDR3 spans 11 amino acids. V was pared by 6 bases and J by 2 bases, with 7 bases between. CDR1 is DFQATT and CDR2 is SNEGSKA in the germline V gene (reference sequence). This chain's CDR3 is CSADSNYGYTF. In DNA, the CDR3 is TGCAGTGCGGACAGCAACTATGGCTACACCTTC.

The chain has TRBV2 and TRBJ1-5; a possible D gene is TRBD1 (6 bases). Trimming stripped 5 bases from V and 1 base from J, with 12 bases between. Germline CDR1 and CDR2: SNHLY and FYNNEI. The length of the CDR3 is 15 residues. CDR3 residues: CASSWGGLSNQPQHF. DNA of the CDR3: TGTGCCAGCAGTTGGGGGGGGCTCAGCAATCAGCCCCAGCATTTT.

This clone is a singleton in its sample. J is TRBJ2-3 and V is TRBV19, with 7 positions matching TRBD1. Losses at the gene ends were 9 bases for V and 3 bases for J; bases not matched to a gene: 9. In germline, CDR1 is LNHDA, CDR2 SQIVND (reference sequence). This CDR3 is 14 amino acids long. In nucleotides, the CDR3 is TGTGCCAGCGTCTCAGGGGGAGCGACAGATACGCAGTATTTT. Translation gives CASVSGGATDTQYF.

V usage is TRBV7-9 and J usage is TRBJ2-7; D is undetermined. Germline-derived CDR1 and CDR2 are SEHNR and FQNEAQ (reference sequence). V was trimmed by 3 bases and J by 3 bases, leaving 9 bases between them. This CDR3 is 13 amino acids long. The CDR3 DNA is TGTGCCAGCAGCTTGACGGCTAGCTACGAGCAGTACTTC. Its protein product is CASSLTASYEQYF.

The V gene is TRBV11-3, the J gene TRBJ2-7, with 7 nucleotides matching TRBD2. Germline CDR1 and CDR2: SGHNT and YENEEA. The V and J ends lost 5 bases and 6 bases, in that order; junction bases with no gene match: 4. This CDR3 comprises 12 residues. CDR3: CASSGTGGEQYF. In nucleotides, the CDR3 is TGTGCCAGCAGCGGCACGGGGGGCGAGCAGTACTTC.

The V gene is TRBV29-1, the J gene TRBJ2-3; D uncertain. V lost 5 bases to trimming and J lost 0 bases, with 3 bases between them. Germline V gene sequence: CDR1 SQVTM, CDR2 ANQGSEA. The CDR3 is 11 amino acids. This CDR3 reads CSVTSTDTQYF. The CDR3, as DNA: TGCAGCGTTACTAGCACAGATACGCAGTATTTT.

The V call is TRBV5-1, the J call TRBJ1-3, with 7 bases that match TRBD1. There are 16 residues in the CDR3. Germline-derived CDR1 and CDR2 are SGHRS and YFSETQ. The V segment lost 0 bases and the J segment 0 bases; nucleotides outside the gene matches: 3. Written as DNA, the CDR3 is TGCGCCAGCAGCTTGGCAGGGACAGACTCTGGAAACACCATATATTTT. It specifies CASSLAGTDSGNTIYF.

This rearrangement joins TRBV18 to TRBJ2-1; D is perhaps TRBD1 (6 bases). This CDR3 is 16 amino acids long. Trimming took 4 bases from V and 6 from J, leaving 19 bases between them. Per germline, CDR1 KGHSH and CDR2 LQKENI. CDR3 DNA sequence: TGTGCCAGCTCACTTAGGGGCGACAGGAGGCCCAATGAGCAGTTCTTC. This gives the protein CASSLRGDRRPNEQFF.